This record concerns one T cell receptor (beta chain) sequence. RNA amounts of about 0.5 to 1 ug underwent reverse transcription with random hexamers. Via MiXCR, TCRdb re-called the immunoSEQ multiplex PCR reads, giving one row per CDR3 protein. Of about 150,000 distinct CDR3 sequences listed, approximately 94% were seen once; the top ten hold 0.065% to 0.1%. The CDR3 loop spans 15 amino acids. The V end lost 0 bases, the J end lost 5 bases, and 15 bases lay between the germline ends. Germline V lookup: CDR1 SGHDT, CDR2 YYEEEE. The data originate from a study of CD8 T cells in Susac syndrome. The chain links TRBV5-6 to TRBJ2-7, with D perhaps TRBD1 or TRBD2 (7 bases each). The sample consisted of CD4+ T cells from PBMCs. This clonotype was sampled from a human donor in good health. The CDR3 nucleotides read TGTGCCAGCAGCTTGGGCAGGGGGGGTTTCCACGAGCAGTACTTC. Translating it yields CASSLGRGGFHEQYF.